This T cell receptor beta chain was captured in a study of technical replicates of blood from four donors. The CDR3 contains 14 residues. Per the germline V gene, CDR1 is PRHDT and CDR2 is FYEKMQ (reference sequence). With 5 bases removed from V and 8 bases from J, the gap between germline ends came to 16 bases. Repertoires were generated with immunoSEQ multiplex PCR, while TCRdb's copy carries only in-frame clones and drops some. This table holds about 56,000 clones, 90% to 95% found once. Sample: PBMCs. The chain carries TRBV13 and TRBJ2-1, with a tentative D call TRBD1 (7 bases). The sequence was collected from a human donor in good health. Some clones in this sample may be carry-over from other donors' samples. CDR3 residues: CASSPGGWSDEQFF. Here the CDR3 DNA reads TGTGCCAGCAGCCCAGGGGGGTGGTCGGATGAGCAGTTCTTC.